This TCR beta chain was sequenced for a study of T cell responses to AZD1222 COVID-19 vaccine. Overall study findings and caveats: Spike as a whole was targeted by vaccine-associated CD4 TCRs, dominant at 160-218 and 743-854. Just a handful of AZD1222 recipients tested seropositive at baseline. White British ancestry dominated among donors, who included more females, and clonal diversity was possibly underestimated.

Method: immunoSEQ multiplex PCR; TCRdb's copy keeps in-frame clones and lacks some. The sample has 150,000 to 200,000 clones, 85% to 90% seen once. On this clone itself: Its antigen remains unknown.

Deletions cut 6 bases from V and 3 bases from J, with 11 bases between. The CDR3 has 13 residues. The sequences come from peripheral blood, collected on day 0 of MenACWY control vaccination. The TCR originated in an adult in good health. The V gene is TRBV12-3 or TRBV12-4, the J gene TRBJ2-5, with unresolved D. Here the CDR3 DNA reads TGTGCCAGCAGGTTACCGACCGAAGAGACCCAGTACTTC. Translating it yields CASRLPTEETQYF.